The rows below give T cell receptor beta chains drawn from one sample of a study of early T cells in non-severe SARS-CoV-2 infection. One entry per CDR3 protein results from TCRdb running MiXCR on the 5' RACE reads. Of under 65,000 distinct CDR3 sequences listed, less than 15% were seen once; the top ten hold about 9.3%. This sample comprised whole blood, obtained at baseline. The source is an adult who was a healthcare worker with PCR-confirmed SARS-CoV-2 infection or an uninfected control (not recorded which). CDR3s include the opening cysteine and the closing phenylalanine or tryptophan. A D gene is named only where the DNA matches it firmly.

v_gene	d_gene	j_gene	CDR3aa
TRBV7-8	-	TRBJ1-4	CASSWPGAISNEKLFF
TRBV29-1	-	TRBJ2-7	CSVDAGGSLPNEQYF
TRBV6-1	-	TRBJ1-5	CASKGINSNQPQHF
TRBV28	-	TRBJ1-5	CASSLGTGFGNQPQHF
TRBV4-1	TRBD1	TRBJ1-2	CASSQVQGANGYTF
TRBV28	TRBD2	TRBJ2-7	CASSLAGGTEQYF
TRBV9	TRBD1	TRBJ2-5	CASSVNVRGETQYF
TRBV21-1	-	TRBJ2-4	CASSQTSGNVKNIQYF
TRBV7-2	TRBD2	TRBJ2-3	CASSRSGGTQYF
TRBV4-3	-	TRBJ1-2	CASSQDRQLADYTF
TRBV5-6	TRBD2	TRBJ2-7	CASSLEGSSGPYEQYF
TRBV27	TRBD1	TRBJ2-7	CASSLTGTGSYEQYF
TRBV6-1	-	TRBJ1-1	CASSDRTGTEEAFF
TRBV6-5	TRBD1	TRBJ2-7	CASSPGTGFSNEQYF
TRBV20-1	TRBD2	TRBJ2-2	CSASGLAGGLGELFF
TRBV29-1	-	TRBJ1-1	CSVGNRMEAFF
TRBV27	-	TRBJ1-1	CASSLGVFAEAFF
TRBV12-3/TRBV12-4	TRBD2	TRBJ2-7	CASSAGTSGYEQYF
TRBV6-1	TRBD1	TRBJ1-2	CASTQREGAYGYTF
TRBV7-2	TRBD1	TRBJ1-2	CASSPLGGAGYGYTF
TRBV12-3/TRBV12-4	-	TRBJ2-1	CASSLGVAELYNEQFF
TRBV9	TRBD2	TRBJ2-1	CASSPRSGRYNEQFF
TRBV7-2	-	TRBJ2-1	CASSLGPGSYNEQFF
TRBV10-3	TRBD2	TRBJ2-1	CAISGLAGGAEQFF
TRBV12-5	-	TRBJ1-4	CASVSGSNEKLFF
TRBV11-3	-	TRBJ2-1	CASSLVGVNEQFF
TRBV30	-	TRBJ1-2	CAWKWNYGYTF
TRBV6-1	TRBD2	TRBJ2-3	CASSRTRAKDTQYF
TRBV2	-	TRBJ2-4	CASSLSPGENIQYF
TRBV2	-	TRBJ2-1	CASSENYWDEQFF
TRBV20-1	-	TRBJ1-6	CSARDSLSSYNSPLHF
TRBV21-1	-	TRBJ2-1	CASSKYVSGSPANRCYNEQFF
TRBV12-3/TRBV12-4	-	TRBJ1-5	CASKGENQPQHF
TRBV5-1	-	TRBJ1-2	CASSFEASRDYTF
TRBV12-3/TRBV12-4	TRBD2	TRBJ2-3	CASGGSGRDTQYF
TRBV6-1	TRBD1	TRBJ1-5	CASSRDRDQPQHF
TRBV5-1	TRBD2	TRBJ2-1	CASSPSGRGSYNEQFF
TRBV7-6	TRBD1	TRBJ2-3	CASSYKPGQSTDTQYF
TRBV6-2/TRBV6-3	-	TRBJ2-7	CAISPGTSSYEQYF
TRBV11-2	-	TRBJ2-3	CASNWEISTDTQYF
TRBV25-1	-	TRBJ2-3	CASSQGQGTDTQYF
TRBV27	TRBD1	TRBJ2-3	CASSLATGGMSDTQYF
TRBV6-2/TRBV6-3	-	TRBJ2-7	CASSYDYEQYF
TRBV4-3	TRBD2	TRBJ2-1	CASSQGAGEVAEQFF
TRBV5-1	-	TRBJ1-2	CASSLTREAGGGYTF
TRBV7-9	-	TRBJ2-2	CASSLGFSGYTGELFF
TRBV3-1	-	TRBJ2-2	CASSQVETPGELFF
TRBV7-8	-	TRBJ2-7	CASSQQGLHEQYF
TRBV4-2	TRBD2	TRBJ2-3	CASSQDSSGGGDTQYF
TRBV20-1	TRBD2	TRBJ2-1	CSATSGRDYNEQFF
TRBV29-1	TRBD1	TRBJ2-7	CSVGGTGYEQYF
TRBV7-6	TRBD1	TRBJ1-4	CASSLAARGDEKLFF
TRBV28	-	TRBJ1-5	CASSALVNSNQPQHF
TRBV10-3	-	TRBJ1-1	CAIGRALDTEAFF